This T cell receptor beta chain was sequenced during a study of OX40 agonist ivuxolimab in advanced cancers. Study details: Each dose-escalation patient presented with hepatocellular carcinoma, melanoma, renal cell or head and neck cancer. Broader study findings: Among expanded peripheral T cells, antigen specificity went undetermined. CD8+ T cells averaged more expanded clones than CD4+. At 0.1 to 3.0 mg/kg, clonal expansion of CD4+ and CD8+ blood T cells had occurred by week 6.

This CDR3 comprises 12 residues. The V gene end was trimmed by 6 bases and the J gene end by 7 bases; junction bases not matched to a gene: 3. Germline CDR1 and CDR2: SEHNR and FQNEAQ (reference sequence). In regard to this clone: The antigen remains undetermined.

This table comes from immunoSEQ multiplex PCR, and its TCRdb copy is limited to in-frame clones, with some not included. The table includes 5,500 to 7,500 clones, 70% to 80% detected once. Material: CD4+ or CD8+ T cells sorted from blood, obtained in a trial of the OX40 agonist ivuxolimab. V and J are TRBV7-9 and TRBJ2-1; 7 bases map to TRBD2. The sequence was collected from an adult with an advanced solid tumor such as melanoma, head and neck, liver or kidney cancer. CDR3 sequence: CASRKGGNEQFF. CDR3 bases: TGTGCCAGCAGAAAGGGAGGGAATGAGCAGTTCTTC.